Following are 20 T cell receptor beta chains from one sample sequenced in a study of cytomegalovirus exposure and HLA in healthy donors. The PCR employed 60 Vbeta primers together with 13 Jbeta primers. Here immunoSEQ multiplex PCR was the method, and the copy in TCRdb shows in-frame clones only, minus some. The sample contains about 220,000 clones, roughly 82% of which appear only once. Sequences were obtained from PBMCs. These receptors all stem from a man in his forties in good health and CMV-seropositive.

The chain uses TRBV6-5 and TRBJ2-1; D unresolved. CDR1 and CDR2 (germline): MNHEY, SVGAGI. Trimming left V 6 bases short and J 6 bases short, with 12 bases between. This CDR3 has 13 residues. The CDR3 reads CASSPIVSNEQFF. The CDR3 DNA follows: TGTGCCAGCAGCCCAATAGTTTCCAATGAGCAGTTCTTC.

In nucleotides, the CDR3 is TGTGCCAGTAGTCCAGAGGGGGACGAGCAGTACTTC. It translates to CASSPEGDEQYF. This chain joins TRBV19 and TRBJ2-7; D might be TRBD1 (6 bases). Trimming removed 5 bases at V and 5 bases at J, with 10 bases between. The CDR3 length is 12 residues. From germline, CDR1 is LNHDA and CDR2 SQIVND (reference sequence).

Here the CDR3 reads CASSPTSLGETQYF. The CDR3 region has the DNA TGTGCCAGCAGCCCGACTAGCCTGGGGGAGACCCAGTACTTC. The chain couples TRBV7-3 to TRBJ2-5, with 7 bases aligning to TRBD2. Germline CDR1 reads SGHTA; CDR2 reads FQGTGA. V lost 5 bases, J lost 5 bases, and 8 bases stayed unmatched. The CDR3 totals 14 residues.

The chain combines TRBV11-2 with TRBJ2-5; TRBD2 is a possible D gene (6 bases). This CDR3 is 15 amino acids long. Trimming pared 2 bases from V and 5 bases from J, leaving 15 bases between. Germline V gives CDR1 SGHAT, CDR2 FQNNGV. The CDR3: CASSLPGLRDETQYF. For the CDR3, the DNA is TGTGCCAGCAGCTTACCGGGACTTCGGGATGAGACCCAGTACTTC.

The rearrangement joins TRBV19 to TRBJ2-1; 8 nucleotides line up with TRBD1. This CDR3 has 13 amino acids. V lost 4 bases and J lost 7; bases outside the gene matches: 3. The germline V gene encodes CDR1 LNHDA and CDR2 SQIVND (reference sequence). Here the CDR3 reads CASSSRQGNEQFF. DNA of the CDR3: TGTGCCAGTAGTAGTCGACAGGGGAATGAGCAGTTCTTC.

The chain has TRBV6-1 and TRBJ1-1; 9 positions match TRBD1. The germline CDR1 and CDR2 sequences are MNHNS and SASEGT. The CDR3 is 12 amino acids. The V gene end was trimmed by 6 bases and the J gene end by 11 bases; junction bases not matched to a gene: 7. The CDR3 coding sequence is TGTGCCAGCAGGCCGGGACAGGGTTCGGCTTTCTTT. Translated, it gives CASRPGQGSAFF.

This clone has more than one count but fewer than ten. The V gene is TRBV5-1, the J gene TRBJ2-1, with TRBD1 matching over 7 bases. The CDR3 length is 16 residues. Trimming at V came to 1 base and at J to 2 bases, leaving 6 bases not matched to a gene. In germline, CDR1 is SGHRS, CDR2 YFSETQ. The CDR3 here is CASSLYRGETYNEQFF. The CDR3 nucleotides are TGCGCCAGCAGCTTGTACAGGGGCGAAACCTACAATGAGCAGTTCTTC. Full variable domain (rest looked up from reference TRBV5-1 and TRBJ2-1): KAGVTQTPRYLIKTRGQQVTLSCSPISGHRSVSWYQQTPGQGLQFLFEYFSETQRNKGNFPGRFSGRQFSNSRSEMNVSTLELGDSALYLCASSLYRGETYNEQFFGPGTRLTVL.

V is TRBV2 and J is TRBJ2-4; perhaps TRBD2 as D (5 bases). The germline V and J ends were trimmed by 0 bases and 0 bases, with 9 bases remaining between them. The germline gives CDR1 SNHLY, CDR2 FYNNEI. The CDR3 extends over 16 amino acids. The CDR3 protein is CASSEARAVAKNIQYF. CDR3 sequence (DNA): TGTGCCAGCAGTGAAGCAAGAGCGGTAGCCAAAAACATTCAGTACTTC.

The chain joins TRBV5-6 to TRBJ2-5, with D possibly being TRBD2 (6 bases). CDR1 SGHDT and CDR2 YYEEEE come from the germline V gene. CDR3 length: 15 residues. Trimming shortened V by 0 bases and J by 3 bases, and 12 bases separated the two germline ends. In DNA form, the CDR3 reads TGTGCCAGCAGCTTGGGACGGGGACTCAAAGAGACCCAGTACTTC. It is translated as CASSLGRGLKETQYF.

This clone was found a few times. This chain joins TRBV4-1 and TRBJ2-1, with TRBD2 matching 11 bases. J gave up 9 bases and V 1 base, and 5 bases lay outside the gene matches. This CDR3 is 15 amino acids long. In germline, CDR1 is MGHRA, CDR2 YSYEKL. The CDR3 DNA is TGCGCCAGCAGCCAAGCCCCGCTAGCGGGAGGTGAGCAGTTCTTC. It yields the protein CASSQAPLAGGEQFF.

The rearrangement joins TRBV10-3 to TRBJ2-1, with TRBD2 identical over 8 bases. The CDR3 has 14 amino acids. V shed 7 bases, J shed 7 bases, and the junction held 9 bases outside the gene matches. The V gene's germline CDR1 is ENHRY and CDR2 SYGVKD. CDR3 sequence: CAIKGAGEGNEQFF. DNA for the CDR3: TGTGCCATCAAAGGAGCGGGAGAGGGGAATGAGCAGTTCTTC.

This sequence joins TRBV5-4 and TRBJ2-2; 12 nucleotides agree with TRBD1. Germline V gene sequence: CDR1 SGHNT, CDR2 YYREEE (reference sequence). Germline trimming cut 4 bases from V and 6 bases from J; bases unmatched to any gene: 13. The CDR3 is 18 amino acids. The CDR3: CASSPPGTGGVYAGELFF. The CDR3 DNA reads TGTGCCAGCAGCCCACCCGGGACAGGGGGCGTATATGCCGGGGAGCTGTTTTTT.

V gene TRBV11-2 combines with J gene TRBJ2-3; 10 nucleotides match TRBD2. V shed 5 bases, J shed 1 base, and the junction held 9 bases outside the gene matches. CDR1 and CDR2 (germline): SGHAT, FQNNGV. The CDR3 contains 17 residues. The CDR3 spells CASSGGGGTSGTDTQYF. DNA of the CDR3: TGTGCCAGCAGCGGCGGGGGGGGGACTAGCGGCACAGATACGCAGTATTTT.

The chain couples TRBV29-1 to TRBJ1-2; 9 bases align to TRBD1. The CDR3 sequence is 17 residues long. The germline gives CDR1 SQVTM, CDR2 ANQGSEA. V lost 4 bases to trimming and J lost 0 bases; unmatched junction nucleotides: 12. For the CDR3, the DNA is TGCAGCGTTGGGGGTCCGACAGGGGGGCCTTCTAACTATGGCTACACCTTC. Translation gives CSVGGPTGGPSNYGYTF.

The chain is built from TRBV5-5 and TRBJ2-3; D is ambiguous. Trimming left V 0 bases short and J 3 bases short, with 11 bases between. CDR3 length: 15 amino acids. Germline CDR1 reads SGHKS; CDR2 reads YYEKEE (reference sequence). CDR3 DNA sequence: TGTGCCAGCAGCTTGGGAACGCTATCAACAGATACGCAGTATTTT. Its translation: CASSLGTLSTDTQYF.

CDR3: CASSLRLRETQYF. The CDR3 nucleotides are TGTGCCAGCAGCCTACGCCTGCGGGAGACCCAGTACTTC. This chain uses TRBV6-5 with TRBJ2-5, with unresolved D. Trimming removed 6 bases from V and 5 bases from J, with 13 bases in between. There are 13 residues in the CDR3. Germline CDR1 reads MNHEY; CDR2 reads SVGAGI.

The rearrangement uses TRBV19 and TRBJ2-3; D not resolved. Germline assignment: CDR1 LNHDA and CDR2 SQIVND (reference sequence). V was trimmed by 7 bases and J by 3 bases, leaving 8 bases between them. This CDR3 is built from 12 residues. Here the CDR3 reads CASKARTDTQYF. As DNA, the CDR3 is TGTGCCAGTAAGGCGAGGACAGATACGCAGTATTTT.

This sequence joins TRBV28 and TRBJ2-6; D gene ambiguous. Germline loops: CDR1 MDHEN, CDR2 SYDVKM. The CDR3 has 14 residues. The V end lost 4 bases, the J end lost 2 bases, and 6 bases lay between the germline ends. The CDR3 bases are TGTGCCAGCAGTTCCCCCACTGGGGCCAACGTCCTGACTTTC. Translation: CASSSPTGANVLTF.

The rearrangement uses TRBV28 and TRBJ2-7; 9 nucleotides line up with TRBD1. Germline CDR1 reads MDHEN; CDR2 reads SYDVKM. The CDR3 is 15 residues long. V lost 2 bases to trimming and J lost 2 bases; unmatched junction nucleotides: 4. CDR3 region: CASSLGTGIPYEQYF. CDR3 in DNA: TGTGCCAGCAGTTTAGGGACAGGGATCCCCTACGAGCAGTACTTC.

The CDR3 loop is CASSWGLAGGRSGELFF. The CDR3 region has the DNA TGTGCCAGCAGCTGGGGACTAGCGGGAGGGCGCTCCGGGGAGCTGTTTTTT. The chain carries TRBV7-9 and TRBJ2-2; 16 bases match TRBD2. This CDR3 region has 17 residues. Germline-derived CDR1 and CDR2 are SEHNR and FQNEAQ (reference sequence). Trimming took 4 bases from V and 6 from J; bases not matched to a gene: 5.